The 25 T cell receptor beta chains below were found in one sample sequenced in a study of cytomegalovirus exposure and HLA in healthy donors. PCR employed 60 Vbeta and 13 Jbeta primers. Sequencing was performed with immunoSEQ multiplex PCR; in TCRdb, only in-frame clones are kept and a portion is missing. Of 100,000 to 150,000 clones in the sample, around 72% are singletons; the top ten hold more than 3%. Material for sequencing was PBMCs. The source of these receptors is a man aged 25 to 40 in good health and CMV-seronegative.

This clone has only a few counts. The V gene is TRBV5-6, the J gene TRBJ2-7; 8 positions match TRBD2. CDR3 length: 14 amino acids. Germline loops: CDR1 SGHDT, CDR2 YYEEEE. V lost 0 bases to trimming and J lost 4 bases; unmatched junction nucleotides: 3. CDR3 in amino acids: CASSLGLAIYEQYF. For the CDR3, the DNA is TGTGCCAGCAGCTTGGGACTAGCGATATACGAGCAGTACTTC. The full variable domain, with the rest looked up from reference TRBV5-6 and TRBJ2-7, is DAGVTQSPTHLIKTRGQQVTLRCSPKSGHDTVSWYQQALGQGPQFIFQYYEEEERQRGNFPDRFSGHQFPNYSSELNVNALLLGDSALYLCASSLGLAIYEQYFGPGTRLTVT.

J is TRBJ2-2 and V is TRBV5-6; unclear D gene. In germline, CDR1 is SGHDT, CDR2 YYEEEE. V lost 1 base and J lost 7, with 2 bases in between. The CDR3 is made up of 11 amino acids. The CDR3 nucleotides are TGTGCCAGCAGCTTGCACGGGGAGCTGTTTTTT. This translates into CASSLHGELFF. The full variable domain, completed using reference TRBV5-6 and TRBJ2-2, is DAGVTQSPTHLIKTRGQQVTLRCSPKSGHDTVSWYQQALGQGPQFIFQYYEEEERQRGNFPDRFSGHQFPNYSSELNVNALLLGDSALYLCASSLHGELFFGEGSRLTVL.

This clone appeared a few times. J is TRBJ1-2 and V is TRBV7-8, with 7 bases identical to TRBD1. CDR1 and CDR2 from the germline V gene are SGHVS and FQNEAQ. The CDR3 runs to 13 residues. With 5 bases clipped from V and 10 bases from J, the junction kept 10 bases outside the gene matches. The DNA of the CDR3 is TGTGCCAGCAGCCCCACAGGGGTGGAACCCTACACCTTC. Its translation: CASSPTGVEPYTF. The whole variable domain, remainder taken from reference TRBV7-8 and TRBJ1-2, is GAGVSQSPRYKVAKRGQDVALRCDPISGHVSLFWYQQALGQGPEFLTYFQNEAQLDKSGLPSDRFFAERPEGSVSTLKIQRTQQEDSAVYLCASSPTGVEPYTFGSGTRLTVV.

This clone appeared a few times. Additional DNA sequences in this sample encode the identical CDR3. This chain uses TRBV5-1 with TRBJ2-3, with 8 bases identical to TRBD2. Germline V gene sequence: CDR1 SGHRS, CDR2 YFSETQ. V trimming: 4 bases; J trimming: 0 bases; junction bases outside the gene matches: 1. The CDR3 consists of 14 residues. The CDR3 region is CASSRGGSTDTQYF. The DNA for the CDR3 is TGCGCCAGCAGCCGGGGGGGTAGCACAGATACGCAGTATTTT.

This clone was recorded a few times. The sample carries other DNA sequences with the same CDR3. The chain carries TRBV19 and TRBJ2-5, with TRBD2 matching over 8 bases. This CDR3 is 13 amino acids long. Germline values: CDR1 LNHDA, CDR2 SQIVND (reference sequence). Unmatched junction bases numbered 2, after V lost 3 bases and J lost 5 bases. CDR3 protein: CASSISGGETQYF. The CDR3 bases are TGTGCCAGTAGTATCTCGGGAGGGGAGACCCAGTACTTC.

This clone was detected a few times. The chain's CDR3 is CASSLWGGQPQHF. The CDR3 DNA reads as TGTGCCAGCAGCTTATGGGGCGGTCAGCCCCAGCATTTT. The chain is built from TRBV7-2 and TRBJ1-5; possible D gene TRBD1, 5 bases. The CDR3 consists of 13 residues. Germline CDR1 reads SGHTA; CDR2 reads FQGNSA. V dropped 2 bases and J dropped 6 bases, with 8 bases sitting between them.

This clone was seen a single time. The J gene is TRBJ2-6, the V gene TRBV6-5; no definite D call. The CDR3 spans 15 residues. The V gene lost 3 bases and the J gene lost 0 bases, with 6 bases spanning the gap. CDR1 and CDR2 from the germline V gene are MNHEY and SVGAGI. CDR3 bases: TGTGCCAGCAGTTATCTCCGCTCTGGGGCCAACGTCCTGACTTTC. Amino acid sequence: CASSYLRSGANVLTF.

J is TRBJ1-1 and V is TRBV9; the match to TRBD1 covers 8 bases. Germline values: CDR1 SGDLS, CDR2 YYNGEE. This CDR3 region has 14 residues. Trimming took 3 bases from V and 6 from J; bases not matched to a gene: 7. The CDR3 nucleotides read TGTGCCAGCAGCGCCGGACAGGGTGGACCTGAAGCTTTCTTT. Protein sequence: CASSAGQGGPEAFF.

The chain employs TRBV11-2 and TRBJ2-3, with TRBD2 identical over 7 bases. The trim removed 4 bases at V and 0 bases at J, leaving 1 base unmatched. CDR3 size: 14 residues. Per germline, CDR1 SGHAT and CDR2 FQNNGV. The CDR3 sequence: CASSWTRSTDTQYF. CDR3 DNA: TGTGCCAGCAGCTGGACTAGAAGCACAGATACGCAGTATTTT.

V and J are TRBV7-2 and TRBJ2-3; 10 bases line up with TRBD2. This CDR3 comprises 14 residues. Per the germline V gene, CDR1 is SGHTA and CDR2 is FQGNSA. The V and J ends lost 3 bases and 4 bases, in that order; junction bases with no gene match: 1. The CDR3 DNA sequence: TGTGCCAGCAGCTTTAGCGGGGGGCCAGATACGCAGTATTTT. Translated: CASSFSGGPDTQYF.

V and J are TRBV6-1 and TRBJ1-1; no clear D. V was pared by 5 bases and J by 10 bases, with 14 bases between. The CDR3 covers 12 residues. The germline V gene has CDR1 MNHNS and CDR2 SASEGT. For the CDR3, the DNA is TGTGCCAGCAGTCAGGCCGGGGATGGAGCTTTCTTT. Translated, it gives CASSQAGDGAFF.

About this clone: At one end the junction does not follow the germline gene, possibly because of a read error. The chain recombines TRBV7-9 with TRBJ2-5; the match to TRBD2 covers 14 bases. From germline, CDR1 is SEHNR and CDR2 FQNEAQ (reference sequence). CDR3 size: 16 residues. CDR3 sequence reads: CSSSLGLAGASETQYF. DNA of the CDR3: TGTTCCAGCAGCTTGGGACTAGCGGGGGCCTCAGAGACCCAGTACTTC.

This clone was picked up one time. The J gene is TRBJ2-2, the V gene TRBV27; 7 positions agree with TRBD1. Losses at the gene ends were 3 bases for V and 4 bases for J; bases not matched to a gene: 5. The germline V gene has CDR1 MNHEY and CDR2 SMNVEV (reference sequence). The CDR3 has 15 residues. CDR3 sequence: CASSFGAGGTGELFF. In DNA form, the CDR3 reads TGTGCCAGCAGTTTTGGGGCAGGGGGCACCGGGGAGCTGTTTTTT.

The chain combines TRBV6-4 with TRBJ1-5; 7 bases match TRBD1. The CDR3 contains 15 residues. Trimming took 6 bases from V and 2 from J; bases not matched to a gene: 7. CDR1 MRHNA and CDR2 SNTAGT come from the germline V gene. The CDR3 DNA reads as TGTGCCAGCAGCGCGACAGGGTCAGGCAATCAGCCCCAGCATTTT. It encodes CASSATGSGNQPQHF.

The V gene is TRBV5-6, the J gene TRBJ1-1, with 8 bases identical to TRBD1. Germline loops: CDR1 SGHDT, CDR2 YYEEEE. Trimming cost V 3 bases and J 6 bases; bases outside gene matches: 10. The CDR3 has 15 residues. CDR3 sequence reads: CASSSLDRGAAEAFF. In nucleotides, the CDR3 is TGTGCCAGCAGCTCCTTAGACAGGGGAGCCGCTGAAGCTTTCTTT.

The rearrangement joins TRBV5-1 to TRBJ2-3; D is ambiguous. This CDR3 spans 13 amino acids. Trimming took off 2 bases at V and 0 bases at J, with 4 bases between the two ends. CDR1 is SGHRS, CDR2 YFSETQ, per germline. The CDR3 loop is CASSFESTDTQYF. The CDR3 DNA sequence: TGCGCCAGCAGCTTCGAGAGCACAGATACGCAGTATTTT.

This chain links TRBV7-2 with TRBJ1-1, with D perhaps matching TRBD1 (5 bases). The germline CDR1 and CDR2 sequences are SGHTA and FQGNSA. Trimming took 4 bases from V and 5 from J, leaving 8 bases between them. This CDR3 has 12 amino acids. CDR3 in amino acids: CASSWGETEAFF. Written as DNA, the CDR3 is TGTGCCAGCAGCTGGGGGGAAACTGAAGCTTTCTTT.

As regards this clone: Other DNA sequences of this sample code for an identical CDR3. The chain is built from TRBV20-1 and TRBJ1-2; a possible D gene is TRBD1 (6 bases). Trimming cost V 4 bases and J 7 bases, with 10 bases left between them. CDR3 length: 11 amino acids. The V gene's germline CDR1 is DFQATT and CDR2 SNEGSKA (reference sequence). The CDR3 bases are TGCAGTGCTACACAGGGATTTGGCTACACCTTC. It is translated as CSATQGFGYTF.

The chain has TRBV6-5 and TRBJ2-7; unclear D gene. CDR3 length: 14 residues. The germline V gene encodes CDR1 MNHEY and CDR2 SVGAGI. With 0 bases removed from V and 2 bases from J, the gap between germline ends came to 8 bases. The CDR3 spells CASSYSLRTYEQYF. CDR3 bases: TGTGCCAGCAGTTACTCACTACGGACCTACGAGCAGTACTTC.

The rearrangement joins TRBV7-8 to TRBJ2-2, with 9 bases lining up with TRBD1. J was trimmed by 2 bases and V by 5 bases; bases with no gene match: 6. CDR1 and CDR2 from the germline V gene are SGHVS and FQNEAQ. The CDR3 extends over 16 amino acids. In nucleotides, the CDR3 is TGTGCCAGCAGCCCCAATACAGGGGGCAACACCGGGGAGCTGTTTTTT. Translation gives CASSPNTGGNTGELFF.

V gene TRBV27 combines with J gene TRBJ1-1; D is perhaps TRBD1 (5 bases). Germline V CDR1 and CDR2: MNHEY, SMNVEV (reference sequence). Trimming pared 5 bases from V and 6 bases from J, leaving 22 bases between. The CDR3 sequence is 16 residues long. This chain's CDR3 is CASSPLRDSRGAEAFF. DNA of the CDR3: TGTGCCAGCAGTCCTCTCCGGGACTCTCGAGGGGCTGAAGCTTTCTTT.

The chain recombines TRBV6-5 with TRBJ2-2; 8 positions agree with TRBD2. The V gene end was trimmed by 0 bases and the J gene end by 2 bases; junction bases not matched to a gene: 2. The CDR3 runs 16 residues. The germline V gene encodes CDR1 MNHEY and CDR2 SVGAGI. The CDR3 loop reads CASSYSAGENTGELFF. The CDR3 DNA is TGTGCCAGCAGTTACTCAGCGGGAGAAAACACCGGGGAGCTGTTTTTT.

On this clone itself: One end of the junction varies from germline; a read error may be responsible. V usage is TRBV18 and J usage is TRBJ2-3, with D possibly TRBD1 on 5 matching bases. This CDR3 has 14 residues. Germline-derived CDR1 and CDR2 are KGHSH and LQKENI. For the CDR3, the DNA is TGTGCCAGCTCACCAGGGCACATAACAGGTACGCAGTATTTT. Amino acids: CASSPGHITGTQYF. Drawing the rest from reference TRBV18 and TRBJ2-3, the complete variable domain is NAGVMQNPRHLVRRRGQEARLRCSPMKGHSHVYWYRQLPEEGLKFMVYLQKENIIDESGMPKERFSAEFPKEGPSILRIQQVVRGDSAAYFCASSPGHITGTQYFGPGTRLTVL.

V usage is TRBV6-1 and J usage is TRBJ2-1; 9 bases align to TRBD2. Germline assignment: CDR1 MNHNS and CDR2 SASEGT. Trimming removed 5 bases from V and 9 bases from J; junction bases left unmatched: 11. The CDR3 covers 15 residues. The CDR3 loop is CASSLLAGIVGEQFF. Here the CDR3 DNA reads TGTGCCAGCAGTCTCCTAGCGGGGATAGTGGGTGAGCAGTTCTTC.

This CDR3 reads CASSQEDRQADTQYF. In DNA, the CDR3 is TGCGCCAGCAGCCAGGAAGACAGACAGGCGGATACGCAGTATTTT. The chain links TRBV4-3 to TRBJ2-3; tentatively, D is TRBD1 (6 bases). The V and J ends lost 3 bases and 6 bases respectively, with 16 bases between them. The CDR3 loop spans 15 amino acids. Germline-derived CDR1 and CDR2 are LGHNA and YSLEER.